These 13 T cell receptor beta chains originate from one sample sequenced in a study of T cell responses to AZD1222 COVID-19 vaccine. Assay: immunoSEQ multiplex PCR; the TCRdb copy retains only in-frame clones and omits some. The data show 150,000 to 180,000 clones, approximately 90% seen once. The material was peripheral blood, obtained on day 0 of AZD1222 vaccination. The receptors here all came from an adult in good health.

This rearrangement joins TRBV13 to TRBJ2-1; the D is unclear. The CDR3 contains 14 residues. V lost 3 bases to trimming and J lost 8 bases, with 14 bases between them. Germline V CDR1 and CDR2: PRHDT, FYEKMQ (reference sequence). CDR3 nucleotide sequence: TGTGCCAGCAGCTTGGCAGCCCCTGGGTATGAGCAGTTCTTC. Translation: CASSLAAPGYEQFF. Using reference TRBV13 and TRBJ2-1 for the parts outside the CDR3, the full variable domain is AAGVIQSPRHLIKEKRETATLKCYPIPRHDTVYWYQQGPGQDPQFLISFYEKMQSDKGSIPDRFSAQQFSDYHSELNMSSLELGDSALYFCASSLAAPGYEQFFGPGTRLTVL.

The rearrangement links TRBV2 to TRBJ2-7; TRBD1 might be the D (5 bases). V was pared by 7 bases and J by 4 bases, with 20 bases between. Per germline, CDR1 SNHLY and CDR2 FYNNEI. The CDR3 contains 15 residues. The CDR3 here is CASKLLAGNQYEQYF. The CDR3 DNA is TGTGCCAGCAAACTGTTGGCAGGGAATCAGTACGAGCAGTACTTC. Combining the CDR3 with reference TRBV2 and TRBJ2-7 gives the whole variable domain EPEVTQTPSHQVTQMGQEVILRCVPISNHLYFYWYRQILGQKVEFLVSFYNNEISEKSEIFDDQFSVERPDGSNFTLKIRSTKLEDSAMYFCASKLLAGNQYEQYFGPGTRLTVT.

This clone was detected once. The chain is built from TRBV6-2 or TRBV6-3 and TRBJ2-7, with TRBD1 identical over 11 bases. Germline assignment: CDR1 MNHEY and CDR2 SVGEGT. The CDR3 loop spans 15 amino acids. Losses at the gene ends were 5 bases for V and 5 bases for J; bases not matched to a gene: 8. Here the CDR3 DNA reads TGTGCCAGCAGTCCACGGACAGGGGGCGCCCACGAGCAGTACTTC. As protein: CASSPRTGGAHEQYF.

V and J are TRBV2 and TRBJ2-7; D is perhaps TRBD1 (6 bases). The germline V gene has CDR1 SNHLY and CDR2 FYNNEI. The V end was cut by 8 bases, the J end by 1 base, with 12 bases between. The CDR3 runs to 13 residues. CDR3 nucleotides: TGTGCCAGCCGGGACACGATATCCTACGAGCAGTACTTC. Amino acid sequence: CASRDTISYEQYF.

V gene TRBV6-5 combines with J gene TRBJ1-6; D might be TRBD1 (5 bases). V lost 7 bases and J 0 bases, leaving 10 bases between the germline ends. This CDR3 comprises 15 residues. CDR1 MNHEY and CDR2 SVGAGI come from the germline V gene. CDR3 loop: CASNRDASYNSPLHF. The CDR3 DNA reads TGTGCCAGCAATCGGGACGCCTCCTATAATTCACCCCTCCACTTT.

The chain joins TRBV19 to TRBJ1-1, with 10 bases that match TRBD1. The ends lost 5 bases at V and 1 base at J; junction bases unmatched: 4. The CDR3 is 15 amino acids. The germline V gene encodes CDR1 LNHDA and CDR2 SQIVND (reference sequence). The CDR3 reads CASSFGTGANTEAFF. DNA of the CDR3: TGTGCCAGTAGTTTCGGGACAGGGGCGAACACTGAAGCTTTCTTT.

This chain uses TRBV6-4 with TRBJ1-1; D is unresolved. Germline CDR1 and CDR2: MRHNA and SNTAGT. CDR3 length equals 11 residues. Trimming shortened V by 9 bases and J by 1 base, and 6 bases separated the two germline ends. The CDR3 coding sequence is TGTGCCAGGAGATCGAACACTGAAGCTTTCTTT. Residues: CARRSNTEAFF.

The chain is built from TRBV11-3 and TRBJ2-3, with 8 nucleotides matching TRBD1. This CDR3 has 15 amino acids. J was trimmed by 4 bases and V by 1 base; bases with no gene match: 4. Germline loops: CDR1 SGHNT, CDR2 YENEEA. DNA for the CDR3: TGTGCCAGCAGCTTAGGCGGACAGGGAGCAGATACGCAGTATTTT. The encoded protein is CASSLGGQGADTQYF.

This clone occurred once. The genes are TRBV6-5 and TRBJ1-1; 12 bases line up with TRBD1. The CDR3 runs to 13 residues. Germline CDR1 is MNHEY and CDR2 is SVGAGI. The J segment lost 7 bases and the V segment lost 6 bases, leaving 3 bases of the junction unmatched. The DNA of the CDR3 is TGTGCCAGCAGGGGGGACAGGGGGCGTGAAGCTTTCTTT. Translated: CASRGDRGREAFF.

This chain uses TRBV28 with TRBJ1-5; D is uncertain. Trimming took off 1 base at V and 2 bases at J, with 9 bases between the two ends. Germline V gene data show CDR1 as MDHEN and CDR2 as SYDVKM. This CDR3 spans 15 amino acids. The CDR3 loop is CASSLFDGGNQPQHF. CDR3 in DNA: TGTGCCAGCAGTTTATTTGACGGCGGCAATCAGCCCCAGCATTTT.

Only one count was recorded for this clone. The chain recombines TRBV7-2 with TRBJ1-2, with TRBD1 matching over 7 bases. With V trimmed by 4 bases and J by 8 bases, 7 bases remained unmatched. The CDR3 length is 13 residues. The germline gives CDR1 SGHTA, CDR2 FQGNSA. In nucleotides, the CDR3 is TGTGCCAGCAGCTCACACGGACAGGCGGGCTACACCTTC. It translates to CASSSHGQAGYTF.

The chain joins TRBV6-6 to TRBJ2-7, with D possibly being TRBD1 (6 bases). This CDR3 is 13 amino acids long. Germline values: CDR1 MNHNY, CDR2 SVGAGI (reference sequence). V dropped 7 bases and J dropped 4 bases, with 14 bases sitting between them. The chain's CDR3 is CASTSQGSYEQYF. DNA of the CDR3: TGTGCCAGCACTTCCCAGGGGAGTTACGAGCAGTACTTC.

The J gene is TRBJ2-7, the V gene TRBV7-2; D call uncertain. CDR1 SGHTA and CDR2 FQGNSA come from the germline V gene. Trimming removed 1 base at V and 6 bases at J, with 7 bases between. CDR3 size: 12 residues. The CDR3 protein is CASSLVGLEQYF. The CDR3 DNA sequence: TGTGCCAGCAGCTTAGTAGGGCTCGAGCAGTACTTC.